The clone carrying this TCR beta chain has at least ten counts. Its target is unknown. The CDR3 runs 16 residues. The trim removed 5 bases at V and 5 bases at J, leaving 13 bases unmatched. Germline CDR1 LNHDA, CDR2 SQIVND (reference sequence). The TCR beta CDR3 regions underwent amplification using RNA transcripts as the source. During a first-round RT-PCR of the TCR CDR3, the HTBI primer set was used. TCRdb called the multiplex PCR reads again in MiXCR, with one record for every CDR3 protein. The profile shows roughly 500,000 distinct CDR3 sequences, around 46% of them singletons. The data originate from a study of T cells in Graves' hyperthyroidism and ophthalmopathy. Study-wide findings and caveats: Blood also contained most expanded thyroid clonotypes above 0.001.

Investigators excluded patients with uncontrolled infection, other autoimmune disease, pregnancy or lactation. Diagnoses used clinical symptoms, serum thyroxine and TRAb, thyroid ultrasound and orbital computed tomography. The chain carries TRBV19 and TRBJ1-2; 8 bases fit TRBD1. The source material was peripheral blood or thyroid tissue (not recorded which). The clonotype was recovered from an adult woman with Graves' disease, either hyperthyroidism or ophthalmopathy (not recorded which). CDR3 DNA: TGTGCCAGTAGTCCACAGGGGGATGGTTCCCTTTATGGCTACACCTTC. It specifies CASSPQGDGSLYGYTF.